The following is a T cell receptor beta chain sequence with its context. How the authors handled the data: Reference gene primer amplification in the assay estimated nucleated cell counts. The method was immunoSEQ multiplex PCR; TCRdb's version includes in-frame clones alone and lacks a portion of them. V, J and clone size were drawn from that table, and D and trimming were deduced from the DNA. The sample has about 190,000 clones; around 80% are singletons. The CDR3 sequence is 13 residues long. Trimming removed 0 bases at V and 6 bases at J, with 6 bases between. The V gene's germline CDR1 is LGHDT and CDR2 YNNKEL (reference sequence). This sample is drawn from a study of blood T cell repertoires in COVID-19. The overall study: The United States, Italy and Spain provided the acute and convalescent COVID-19 samples. Sources were T cells, B-cell-depleted T cells, or PBMCs; the material itself was cDNA or gDNA.

This clonotype was sampled from a woman aged 45-60 years with acute or convalescent COVID-19. The chain carries TRBV3-1 (or the pseudogene TRBV3-2) and TRBJ1-5; no definite D call. Sequenced material: peripheral blood. CDR3 sequence (DNA): TGTGCCAGCAGCCAAGATATGGCTCAGCCCCAGCATTTT. It translates to CASSQDMAQPQHF.